These 6 T cell receptor beta chains were all obtained from the same sample, sequenced in a study of cytomegalovirus exposure and HLA in healthy donors. Primers included in the PCR were 60 Vbeta and 13 Jbeta primers. Method: immunoSEQ multiplex PCR; TCRdb's copy keeps in-frame clones and lacks some. The data show fewer than 200,000 clones, about 72% seen once. Material: PBMCs. The origin of the receptors is a girl aged 5-17 years in good health and CMV-seronegative.

The V call is TRBV7-6, the J call TRBJ2-1; D perhaps matches TRBD1 (6 bases). The CDR3 has 14 residues. The V and J ends lost 5 bases and 6 bases respectively, with 14 bases between them. CDR1 and CDR2 from the germline V gene are SGHVS and FNYEAQ. The DNA for the CDR3 is TGTGCCAGCAGCCCAACAGGGACAATCAATGAGCAGTTCTTC. It codes for CASSPTGTINEQFF.

CDR3 nucleotide sequence: TGTGCCAGCAAGACACCAGGGGAGGAAAAACTGTTTTTT. Protein product: CASKTPGEEKLFF. The J gene is TRBJ1-4, the V gene TRBV7-2; D is perhaps TRBD1 (6 bases). Per germline, CDR1 SGHTA and CDR2 FQGNSA. V lost 7 bases, J lost 8 bases, and 14 bases lay in between. The CDR3 covers 13 residues.

This sequence joins TRBV6-5 and TRBJ2-7, with TRBD1 as a possible D gene (5 bases). V lost 2 bases and J 4 bases, leaving 12 bases between the germline ends. This CDR3 has 14 amino acids. Germline CDR1 and CDR2: MNHEY and SVGAGI. The CDR3 nucleotides are TGTGCCAGCAGTTACGGGCAGGGAAGGTACGAGCAGTACTTC. This gives the protein CASSYGQGRYEQYF.

The chain has TRBV18 and TRBJ1-5; tentative D call: TRBD1 (5 bases). V lost 5 bases to trimming and J lost 4 bases, with 15 bases between them. The CDR3 runs to 15 residues. CDR1 KGHSH and CDR2 LQKENI come from the germline V gene. The CDR3: CASSTSGLGNQPQHF. CDR3 coding DNA: TGTGCCAGCTCAACGTCAGGGTTGGGGAATCAGCCCCAGCATTTT.

This clone was counted once. The chain links TRBV6-1 to TRBJ1-2; 9 positions agree with TRBD1. V was pared by 3 bases and J by 5 bases, with 4 bases of the junction left unmatched. Germline V gives CDR1 MNHNS, CDR2 SASEGT. The CDR3 covers 14 residues. CDR3 sequence reads: CASSESGTGYGYTF. The CDR3 DNA is TGTGCCAGCAGTGAGTCCGGGACAGGGTATGGCTACACCTTC.

The genes are TRBV4-1 and TRBJ2-5, with TRBD2 identical over 9 bases. This CDR3 is 16 amino acids long. Unmatched junction bases numbered 6, after V lost 0 bases and J lost 4 bases. Germline lookup yields CDR1 MGHRA and CDR2 YSYEKL. The chain's CDR3 is CASSQERLAGPETQYF. DNA for the CDR3: TGCGCCAGCAGCCAAGAGAGGCTAGCGGGGCCAGAGACCCAGTACTTC.